The 19 T cell receptor beta chains given below trace back to one sample, sequenced in a study of OX40 agonist ivuxolimab in advanced cancers. TCRdb's copy holds only in-frame clones and misses some; the assay was immunoSEQ multiplex PCR. The table lists about 64,000 clones, roughly 84% of them singletons. The source was CD4+ or CD8+ T cells sorted from blood, collected in a trial of the OX40 agonist ivuxolimab. These receptors came from an adult with an advanced solid tumor such as melanoma, head and neck, liver or kidney cancer.

The gene calls are TRBV28 and TRBJ1-6; D is unresolved. V was trimmed by 6 bases and J by 9 bases, leaving 15 bases between them. CDR1 is MDHEN, CDR2 SYDVKM, per germline. The CDR3 is made up of 14 amino acids. CDR3 sequence (DNA): TGTGCCAGCAGGACCAGGAGTGGGAGTTCACCCCTCCACTTT. The encoded protein is CASRTRSGSSPLHF. The complete variable domain, with remaining parts taken from reference TRBV28 and TRBJ1-6, reads DVKVTQSSRYLVKRTGEKVFLECVQDMDHENMFWYRQDPGLGLRLIYFSYDVKMKEKGDIPEGYSVSREKKERFSLILESASTNQTSMYLCASRTRSGSSPLHFGNGTRLTVT.

The rearrangement uses TRBV27 and TRBJ2-1, with 14 bases aligning to TRBD2. V dropped 1 base and J dropped 9; count of bases not matched to a gene: 8. Germline CDR1 is MNHEY and CDR2 is SMNVEV (reference sequence). The CDR3 runs to 17 residues. The CDR3 loop reads CASSLWGTSGRGGEQFF. The CDR3 DNA reads as TGTGCCAGCAGTTTATGGGGGACTAGCGGGAGAGGAGGTGAGCAGTTCTTC.

The gene calls are TRBV5-1 and TRBJ2-7, with D possibly called TRBD1 or TRBD2 (5 bases each). This CDR3 region has 14 residues. The V gene's germline CDR1 is SGHRS and CDR2 YFSETQ. With 2 bases removed from V and 2 bases from J, the gap between germline ends came to 11 bases. As DNA, the CDR3 is TGCGCCAGCAGCTTTGGGGACGCTCCCTACGAGCAGTACTTC. It encodes CASSFGDAPYEQYF. The whole variable domain, remainder taken from reference TRBV5-1 and TRBJ2-7, is KAGVTQTPRYLIKTRGQQVTLSCSPISGHRSVSWYQQTPGQGLQFLFEYFSETQRNKGNFPGRFSGRQFSNSRSEMNVSTLELGDSALYLCASSFGDAPYEQYFGPGTRLTVT.

This sequence joins TRBV5-1 and TRBJ2-3, with 9 bases identical to TRBD1. The V gene's germline CDR1 is SGHRS and CDR2 YFSETQ. The CDR3 totals 16 residues. J lost 0 bases, V lost 5 bases, and 7 bases had no gene match. The CDR3 loop is CASRLRQGGSTDTQYF. The DNA for the CDR3 is TGCGCCAGCAGACTTCGACAGGGGGGTAGCACAGATACGCAGTATTTT.

J is TRBJ2-3 and V is TRBV5-4; 12 nucleotides agree with TRBD2. Germline-derived CDR1 and CDR2 are SGHNT and YYREEE (reference sequence). V lost 4 bases, J lost 2 bases, and 2 bases stayed unmatched. The CDR3 sequence is 15 residues long. The CDR3 loop reads CASSRTSGVTDTQYF. In DNA, the CDR3 is TGTGCCAGCAGCCGGACTAGCGGGGTCACAGATACGCAGTATTTT.

In its sample, this clone was seen once. The chain combines TRBV9 with TRBJ2-3; D might be TRBD2 (7 bases). The CDR3 is 18 residues long. The V end was cut by 1 base, the J end by 7 bases, with 25 bases between. Per the germline V gene, CDR1 is SGDLS and CDR2 is YYNGEE. CDR3 in amino acids: CASSVYVAKGGALNTQYF. CDR3 sequence (DNA): TGTGCCAGCAGCGTATATGTTGCTAAAGGGGGGGCCTTAAATACGCAGTATTTT.

The V and J genes are TRBV5-1 and TRBJ1-4; tentative D call: TRBD1 (6 bases). Trimming left V 4 bases short and J 8 bases short, with 18 bases between. CDR3 length: 15 residues. The V gene's germline CDR1 is SGHRS and CDR2 YFSETQ. The DNA of the CDR3 is TGCGCCAGCAGCACCCTTGAGGGGGAGGGGGAAAAACTGTTTTTT. This gives the protein CASSTLEGEGEKLFF. The full variable domain, its missing parts supplied by reference TRBV5-1 and TRBJ1-4, is KAGVTQTPRYLIKTRGQQVTLSCSPISGHRSVSWYQQTPGQGLQFLFEYFSETQRNKGNFPGRFSGRQFSNSRSEMNVSTLELGDSALYLCASSTLEGEGEKLFFGSGTQLSVL.

The chain couples TRBV4-2 to TRBJ2-2, with 9 bases lining up with TRBD2. CDR3 length: 16 residues. Germline V lookup: CDR1 LGHNA, CDR2 YNFKEQ. V shed 4 bases and J 6 bases; nucleotides not matched to a gene: 9. CDR3 nucleotides: TGTGCCAGCAGCCTTCGGACTAGCGTGAGTGCCGGGGAGCTGTTTTTT. Translation gives CASSLRTSVSAGELFF.

The chain employs TRBV4-2 and TRBJ1-4, with unresolved D. CDR3 size: 15 residues. Per germline, CDR1 LGHNA and CDR2 YNFKEQ. Trimming left V 1 base short and J 1 base short, with 7 bases between. The CDR3 region has the DNA TGTGCCAGCAGCCAAGCATGGGGAACTAATGAAAAACTGTTTTTT. It yields the protein CASSQAWGTNEKLFF.

The chain employs TRBV28 and TRBJ1-5; perhaps TRBD1 as D (6 bases). The CDR3 consists of 15 residues. V shed 2 bases and J shed 7 bases, with 15 bases lying between them. Germline loops: CDR1 MDHEN, CDR2 SYDVKM. CDR3 DNA sequence: TGTGCCAGCAGTTTAGGGGCAGGGGACCGACAGCCCCAGCATTTT. It yields the protein CASSLGAGDRQPQHF.

This chain connects TRBV5-1 to TRBJ2-7; no definite D call. Germline CDR1 SGHRS, CDR2 YFSETQ. The CDR3 is 15 amino acids. V was pared by 0 bases and J by 0 bases, with 10 bases between. The CDR3 is CASSLGAPSSYEQYF. Here the CDR3 DNA reads TGCGCCAGCAGCTTGGGAGCGCCGAGCTCCTACGAGCAGTACTTC.

This chain joins TRBV29-1 and TRBJ2-3; 10 bases are a match to TRBD2. The CDR3 length is 16 residues. Unmatched junction bases numbered 12, after V lost 3 bases and J lost 6 bases. Germline-derived CDR1 and CDR2 are SQVTM and ANQGSEA. CDR3 residues: CSVDGGLARFPDTQYF. The CDR3 DNA reads TGCAGCGTTGATGGGGGACTAGCGCGATTCCCTGATACGCAGTATTTT.

The chain recombines TRBV5-6 with TRBJ1-5; perhaps TRBD1 as D (5 bases). The CDR3 runs to 10 residues. Germline values: CDR1 SGHDT, CDR2 YYEEEE. V lost 7 bases and J 11 bases, leaving 10 bases between the germline ends. The CDR3, as DNA: TGTGCCAGCGGGGCGAAATCCCAGCATTTT. Its translation: CASGAKSQHF.

The chain carries TRBV16 and TRBJ1-1, with D unresolved. The CDR3 sequence is 14 residues long. Deletions cut 2 bases from V and 5 bases from J, with 12 bases between. Germline CDR1 reads KGHSY; CDR2 reads FQNENV. The CDR3 here is CASSQNGVVTEAFF. The CDR3 DNA reads TGTGCCAGCAGCCAAAACGGGGTCGTGACTGAAGCTTTCTTT.

The V call is TRBV6-1, the J call TRBJ2-7; D gene uncertain. The germline gives CDR1 MNHNS, CDR2 SASEGT. The CDR3 covers 14 residues. Trimming pared 5 bases from V and 2 bases from J, leaving 13 bases between. CDR3 region: CASSLRTPAYEQYF. The CDR3, as DNA: TGTGCCAGCAGTTTACGGACGCCAGCCTACGAGCAGTACTTC.

The chain employs TRBV10-3 and TRBJ2-7; the match to TRBD2 covers 10 bases. After removal of 10 bases from V and 1 base from J, the junction contained 13 bases not matched to a gene. The length of the CDR3 is 16 residues. Germline V CDR1 and CDR2: ENHRY, SYGVKD. CDR3 in amino acids: CATQTPETSGSYEQYF. CDR3 DNA sequence: TGTGCCACGCAAACCCCCGAGACTAGCGGGTCCTACGAGCAGTACTTC.

The CDR3 protein is CASSSRQGSYNEQFF. In DNA, the CDR3 is TGTGCCAGCAGCTCGCGACAGGGCTCCTACAATGAGCAGTTCTTC. The rearrangement joins TRBV7-6 to TRBJ2-1; 7 bases fit TRBD1. Germline values: CDR1 SGHVS, CDR2 FNYEAQ. The CDR3 length is 15 residues. The V and J ends lost 4 bases and 0 bases, in that order; junction bases with no gene match: 3.

This chain joins TRBV4-3 and TRBJ2-7, with D uncertain. The CDR3 covers 14 residues. The germline V and J ends were trimmed by 1 base and 2 bases, with 9 bases remaining between them. Germline CDR1 and CDR2: LGHNA and YSLEER. The CDR3, as DNA: TGCGCCAGCAGCCAAGGTACCAATCCCTACGAGCAGTACTTC. Translation: CASSQGTNPYEQYF.

The chain is built from TRBV30 and TRBJ2-5; D unclear. There are 10 residues in the CDR3. Germline V gene data show CDR1 as GTSNPN and CDR2 as SVGIG (reference sequence). Trimming took off 1 base at V and 4 bases at J, with 1 base between the two ends. CDR3 amino acids: CAWSAETQYF. CDR3 nucleotide sequence: TGTGCCTGGAGTGCAGAGACCCAGTACTTC.